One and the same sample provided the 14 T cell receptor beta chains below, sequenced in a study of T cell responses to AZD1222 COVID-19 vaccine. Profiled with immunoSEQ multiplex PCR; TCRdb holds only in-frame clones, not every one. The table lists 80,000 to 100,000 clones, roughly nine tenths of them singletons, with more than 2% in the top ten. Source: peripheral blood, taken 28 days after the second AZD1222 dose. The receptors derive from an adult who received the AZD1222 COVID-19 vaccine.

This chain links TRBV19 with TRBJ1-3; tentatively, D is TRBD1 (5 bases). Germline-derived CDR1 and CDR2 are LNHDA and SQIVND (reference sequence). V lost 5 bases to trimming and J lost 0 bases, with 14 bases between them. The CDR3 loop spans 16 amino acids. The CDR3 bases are TGTGCCAGTAGTCTCCGGGACGGGCTCTCTGGAAACACCATATATTTT. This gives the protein CASSLRDGLSGNTIYF.

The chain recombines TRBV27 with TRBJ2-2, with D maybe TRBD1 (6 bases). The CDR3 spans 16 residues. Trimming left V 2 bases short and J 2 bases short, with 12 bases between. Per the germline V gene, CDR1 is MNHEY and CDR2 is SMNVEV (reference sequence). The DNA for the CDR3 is TGTGCCAGCAGTTTAGCCGGGACAATAAACACCGGGGAGCTGTTTTTT. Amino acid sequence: CASSLAGTINTGELFF.

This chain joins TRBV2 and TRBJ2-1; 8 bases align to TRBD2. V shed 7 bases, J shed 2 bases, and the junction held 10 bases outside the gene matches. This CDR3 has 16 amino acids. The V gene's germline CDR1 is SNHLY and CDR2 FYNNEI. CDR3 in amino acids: CASIPFSGETYNEQFF. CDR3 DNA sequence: TGTGCCAGCATTCCGTTTAGCGGGGAAACCTACAATGAGCAGTTCTTC.

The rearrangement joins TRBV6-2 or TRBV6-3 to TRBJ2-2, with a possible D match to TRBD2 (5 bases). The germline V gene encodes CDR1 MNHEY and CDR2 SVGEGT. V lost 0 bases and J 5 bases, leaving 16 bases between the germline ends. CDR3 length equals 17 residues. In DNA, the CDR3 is TGTGCCAGCAGTTACTCGTCTCCGAACTCGGGGACCGGGGAGCTGTTTTTT. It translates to CASSYSSPNSGTGELFF.

CDR3 sequence reads: CASSSARGSSTNEKLFF. CDR3 DNA: TGTGCCAGCAGCTCAGCCAGGGGGTCATCAACTAATGAAAAACTGTTTTTT. The chain couples TRBV11-2 to TRBJ1-4; 7 nucleotides align to TRBD1. The V and J ends lost 4 bases and 0 bases, in that order; junction bases with no gene match: 8. Germline CDR1 reads SGHAT; CDR2 reads FQNNGV. The CDR3 covers 17 residues.

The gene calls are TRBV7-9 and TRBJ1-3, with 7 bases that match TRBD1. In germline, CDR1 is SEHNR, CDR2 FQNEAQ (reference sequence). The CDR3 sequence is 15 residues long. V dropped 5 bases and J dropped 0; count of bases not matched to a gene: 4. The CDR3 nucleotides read TGTGCCAGCAGCACGGGACAGACCTCTGGAAACACCATATATTTT. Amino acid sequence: CASSTGQTSGNTIYF.

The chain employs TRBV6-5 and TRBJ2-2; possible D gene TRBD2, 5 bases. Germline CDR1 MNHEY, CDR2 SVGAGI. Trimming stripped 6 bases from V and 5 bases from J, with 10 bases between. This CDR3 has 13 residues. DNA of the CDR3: TGTGCCAGCAGGCCTCCGGGGACCGGGGAGCTGTTTTTT. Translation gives CASRPPGTGELFF.

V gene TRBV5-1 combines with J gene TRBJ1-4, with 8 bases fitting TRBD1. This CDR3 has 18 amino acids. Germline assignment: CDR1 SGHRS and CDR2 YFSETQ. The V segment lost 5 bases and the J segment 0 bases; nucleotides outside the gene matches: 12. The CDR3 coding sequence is TGCGCCAGCAGTGGTGAGCGAGGACAGGGCTCAACTAATGAAAAACTGTTTTTT. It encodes CASSGERGQGSTNEKLFF.

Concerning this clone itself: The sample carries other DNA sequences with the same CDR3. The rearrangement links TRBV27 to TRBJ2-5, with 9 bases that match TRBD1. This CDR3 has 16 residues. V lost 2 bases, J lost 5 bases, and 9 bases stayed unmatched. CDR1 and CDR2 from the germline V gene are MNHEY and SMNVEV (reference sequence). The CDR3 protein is CASSLLTGTGQETQYF. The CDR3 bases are TGTGCCAGCAGTTTACTTACCGGGACAGGGCAGGAGACCCAGTACTTC.

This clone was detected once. The CDR3 DNA reads as TGTGCCAGCAGCTTTAGCAGCGTCAATGAAAAACTGTTTTTT. Protein: CASSFSSVNEKLFF. The rearrangement joins TRBV5-5 to TRBJ1-4; D unresolved. The V end was cut by 2 bases, the J end by 5 bases, with 10 bases between. This CDR3 contains 14 residues. Germline V gives CDR1 SGHKS, CDR2 YYEKEE (reference sequence).

The CDR3 reads CASGVLGTDTQYF. Written as DNA, the CDR3 is TGTGCCAGCGGGGTATTAGGTACAGATACGCAGTATTTT. The chain employs TRBV2 and TRBJ2-3; D gene ambiguous. Germline lookup yields CDR1 SNHLY and CDR2 FYNNEI. V was clipped by 8 bases and J by 3 bases, with 12 bases between them. CDR3 length equals 13 residues.

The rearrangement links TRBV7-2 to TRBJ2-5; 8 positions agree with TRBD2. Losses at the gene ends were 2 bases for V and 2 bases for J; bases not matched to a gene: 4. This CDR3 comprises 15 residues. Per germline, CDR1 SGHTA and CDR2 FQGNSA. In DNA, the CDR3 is TGTGCCAGCAGCTTACTTAGCGGGGAGCAAGAGACCCAGTACTTC. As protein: CASSLLSGEQETQYF. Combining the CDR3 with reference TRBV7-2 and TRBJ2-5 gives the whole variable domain GAGVSQSPSNKVTEKGKDVELRCDPISGHTALYWYRQSLGQGLEFLIYFQGNSAPDKSGLPSDRFSAERTGGSVSTLTIQRTQQEDSAVYLCASSLLSGEQETQYFGPGTRLLVL.

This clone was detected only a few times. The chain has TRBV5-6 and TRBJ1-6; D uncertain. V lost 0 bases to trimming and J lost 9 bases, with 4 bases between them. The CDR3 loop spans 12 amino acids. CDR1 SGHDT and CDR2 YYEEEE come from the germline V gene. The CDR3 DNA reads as TGTGCCAGCAGCTTGGGTTTTTCACCCCTCCACTTT. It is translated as CASSLGFSPLHF.

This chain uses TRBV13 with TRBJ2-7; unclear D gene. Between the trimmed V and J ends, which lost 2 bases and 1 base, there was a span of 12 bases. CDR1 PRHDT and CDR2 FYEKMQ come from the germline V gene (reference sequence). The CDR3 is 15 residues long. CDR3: CASSLKQAWSYEQYF. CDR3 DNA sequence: TGTGCCAGCAGCTTAAAACAAGCTTGGTCCTACGAGCAGTACTTC.